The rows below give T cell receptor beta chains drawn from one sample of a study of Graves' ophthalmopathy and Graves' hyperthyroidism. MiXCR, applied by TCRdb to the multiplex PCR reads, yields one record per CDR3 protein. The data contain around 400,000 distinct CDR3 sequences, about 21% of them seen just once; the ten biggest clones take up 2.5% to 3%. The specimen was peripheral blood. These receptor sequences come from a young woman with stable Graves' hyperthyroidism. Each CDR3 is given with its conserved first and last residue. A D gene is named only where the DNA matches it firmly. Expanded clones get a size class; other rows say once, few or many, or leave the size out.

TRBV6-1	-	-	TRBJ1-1	CASHTAGDLAFF	TGTGCCAGCCATACCGCGGGGGACTTGGCTTTCTTT
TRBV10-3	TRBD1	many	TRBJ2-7	CAISELTGAYEQYF	TGTGCCATCAGTGAGTTGACAGGGGCCTACGAGCAGTACTTC
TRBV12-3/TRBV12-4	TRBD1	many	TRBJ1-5	CASSLVSPGGNQPQHF	TGTGCCAGCAGTTTAGTTTCCCCAGGGGGAAATCAGCCCCAGCATTTT
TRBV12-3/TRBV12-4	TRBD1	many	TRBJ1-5	CASSNTGGNQPQHF	TGTGCCAGCAGTAATACAGGGGGCAATCAGCCCCAGCATTTT
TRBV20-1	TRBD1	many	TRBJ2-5	CSASFRQGQETQYF	TGCAGTGCCTCATTTAGACAGGGCCAAGAGACCCAGTACTTC
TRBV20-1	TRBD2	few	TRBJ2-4	CSASGLAGEGNIQYF	TGCAGTGCTAGCGGACTAGCGGGAGAGGGAAACATTCAGTACTTC
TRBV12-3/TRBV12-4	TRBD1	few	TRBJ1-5	CASSAGTGGFQPQHF	TGTGCCAGCAGTGCCGGGACAGGGGGCTTTCAGCCCCAGCATTTT
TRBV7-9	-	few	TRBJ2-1	CASSFEITYNEQFF	TGTGCCAGCAGTTTTGAGATCACCTACAATGAGCAGTTCTTC
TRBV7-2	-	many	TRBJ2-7	CASSFLQASGRQYF	TGTGCCAGCAGCTTCTTACAGGCCAGCGGGCGGCAGTACTTC
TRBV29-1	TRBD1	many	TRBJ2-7	CSVEVWDRGTHEQYF	TGCAGCGTTGAAGTCTGGGACAGGGGGACCCACGAGCAGTACTTC
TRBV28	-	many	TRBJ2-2	CASSRGFGTGELFF	TGTGCCAGCAGTAGAGGGTTTGGCACCGGGGAGCTGTTTTTT
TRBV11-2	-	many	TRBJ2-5	CASSPLSETQYF	TGTGCCAGCAGCCCCCTCTCAGAGACCCAGTACTTC
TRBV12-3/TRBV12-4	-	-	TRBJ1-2	CASRQESLANYGYTF	TGTGCCAGCAGGCAGGAGAGTTTGGCTAACTATGGCTACACCTTC
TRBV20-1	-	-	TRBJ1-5	CSARDRGIQPQHF	TGCAGTGCTAGAGACAGGGGAATTCAGCCCCAGCATTTT
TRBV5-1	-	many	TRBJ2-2	CASSLEVSPRTGELFF	TGCGCCAGCAGCTTGGAGGTCAGCCCTCGAACCGGGGAGCTGTTTTTT
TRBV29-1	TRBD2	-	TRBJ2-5	CSVEGLAVQGTKYF	TGCAGCGTTGAGGGACTAGCGGTACAAGGGACCAAGTACTTC
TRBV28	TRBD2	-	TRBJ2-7	CASSSTPGLYEQYF	TGTGCCAGCAGTTCGACTCCGGGACTATACGAGCAGTACTTC
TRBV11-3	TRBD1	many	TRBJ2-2	CASSSGQGVPGELFF	TGTGCCAGCAGCTCGGGACAGGGGGTTCCCGGGGAGCTGTTTTTT
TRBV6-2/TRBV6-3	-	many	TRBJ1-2	CASSKTARGYTF	TGTGCCAGCAGTAAGACAGCGCGTGGCTACACCTTC
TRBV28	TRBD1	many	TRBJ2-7	CASRDRGTTVEQYF	TGTGCCAGCCGGGACAGGGGGACAACGGTCGAGCAGTACTTC
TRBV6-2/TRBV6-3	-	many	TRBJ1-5	CASSSLGRPRSNQPQHF	TGTGCCAGCAGCTCCTTGGGGAGGCCTCGTAGCAATCAGCCCCAGCATTTT
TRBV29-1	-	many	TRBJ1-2	CSVLISGTVYGYTF	TGCAGCGTGCTCATTTCCGGGACGGTCTATGGCTACACCTTC
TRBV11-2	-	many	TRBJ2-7	CASRDLRGSSYEQYF	TGTGCCAGCAGAGACCTCCGGGGTAGCTCCTACGAGCAGTACTTC
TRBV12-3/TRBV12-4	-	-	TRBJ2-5	CASSRGRRGASLQETQYF	TGTGCCAGCAGTCGAGGGCGAAGGGGCGCGAGTCTCCAAGAGACCCAGTACTTC
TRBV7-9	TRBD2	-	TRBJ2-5	CASSLFGTRDETQYF	TGTGCCAGCAGCTTATTTGGGACTAGGGATGAGACCCAGTACTTC
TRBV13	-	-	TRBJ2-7	CASSIRVGTSYEQYF	TGTGCCAGCAGCATCAGGGTGGGAACCTCCTACGAGCAGTACTTC
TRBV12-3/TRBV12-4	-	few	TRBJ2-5	CASSPYGYMGKGTQYF	TGTGCCAGCAGTCCGTACGGGTACATGGGGAAAGGGACCCAGTACTTC
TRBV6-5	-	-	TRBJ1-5	CASSYDRNSNQPQHF	TGTGCCAGCAGTTACGACAGAAATAGCAATCAGCCCCAGCATTTT
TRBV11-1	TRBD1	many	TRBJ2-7	CASSYLTGGAYEQYF	TGTGCCAGCAGTTACCTGACAGGGGGGGCCTACGAGCAGTACTTC
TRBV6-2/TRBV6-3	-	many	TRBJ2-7	CASENGGEQYF	TGTGCCAGCGAAAATGGTGGGGAGCAGTACTTC
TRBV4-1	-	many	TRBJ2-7	CASSQDFEVKYF	TGCGCCAGCAGCCAAGATTTCGAAGTTAAGTACTTC
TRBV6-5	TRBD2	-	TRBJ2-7	CASSYGGSGSTYEQYF	TGTGCCAGCAGTTACGGAGGTAGCGGGAGCACCTACGAGCAGTACTTC
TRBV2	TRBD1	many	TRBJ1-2	CASRRGLEMPRGYTF	TGTGCCAGCAGGAGGGGGCTCGAGATGCCCCGTGGCTACACCTTC
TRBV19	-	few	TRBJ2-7	CASSTDRTYEQYF	TGTGCCAGTAGTACCGACAGGACCTACGAGCAGTACTTC
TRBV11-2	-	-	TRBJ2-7	CASSSPQILHEQYF	TGTGCCAGCAGCTCCCCACAGATCCTCCACGAGCAGTACTTC
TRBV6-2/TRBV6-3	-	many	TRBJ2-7	CASSVQGVGYEQYF	TGTGCCAGCAGTGTACAGGGAGTAGGCTACGAGCAGTACTTC
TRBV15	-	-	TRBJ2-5	CATSFEDLPGETQYF	TGTGCCACCAGCTTCGAGGACCTACCTGGGGAGACCCAGTACTTC
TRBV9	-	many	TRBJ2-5	CASSVAGSKETQYF	TGTGCCAGCAGCGTAGCGGGCAGTAAGGAGACCCAGTACTTC
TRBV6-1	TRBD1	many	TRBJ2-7	CASTRTGTYEQYF	TGTGCCAGCACCCGGACAGGGACCTACGAGCAGTACTTC
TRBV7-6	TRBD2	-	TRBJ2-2	CASSLMVLAGLAGELFF	TGTGCCAGCAGCTTAATGGTTCTAGCGGGGCTGGCCGGGGAGCTGTTTTTT
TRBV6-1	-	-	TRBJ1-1	CASHTGGFNTEAFF	TGTGCCAGCCATACTGGAGGGTTTAACACTGAAGCTTTCTTT
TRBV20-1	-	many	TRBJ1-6	CSAANQDSPLHF	TGCAGTGCCGCGAACCAGGATTCACCCCTCCACTTT
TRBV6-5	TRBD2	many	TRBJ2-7	CASRRGTSAEQYF	TGTGCCAGCAGGCGCGGGACTAGCGCCGAGCAGTACTTC
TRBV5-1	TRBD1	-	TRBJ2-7	CASSLGGTAHEQYF	TGCGCCAGCAGCTTGGGAGGGACAGCACACGAGCAATACTTC
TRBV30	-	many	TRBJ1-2	CAWSVGGHYTF	TGTGCCTGGAGTGTTGGGGGGCACTACACCTTC
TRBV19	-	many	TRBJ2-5	CASSIVGHQETQYF	TGTGCCAGTAGTATAGTCGGGCACCAAGAGACCCAGTACTTC
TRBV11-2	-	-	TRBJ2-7	CASSLVPGSSYERYF	TGTGCCAGCAGCCTAGTACCTGGGAGCTCCTACGAGCGGTACTTC
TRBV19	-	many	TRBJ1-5	CASKRTHSNQPQHF	TGTGCCAGCAAAAGGACACATAGCAATCAGCCCCAGCATTTT
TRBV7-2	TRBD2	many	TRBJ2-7	CASSLGWGGSYEQYF	TGTGCCAGCAGCTTAGGTTGGGGGGGCTCCTACGAGCAGTACTTC
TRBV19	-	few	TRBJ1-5	CASNTGFSNQPQHF	TGTGCCAGTAATACAGGGTTCAGCAATCAGCCCCAGCATTTT
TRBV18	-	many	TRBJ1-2	CASSPQGTNYGYTF	TGTGCCAGCTCACCACAGGGAACTAACTATGGCTACACCTTC
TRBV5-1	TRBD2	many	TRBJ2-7	CASSLEPSGAYEQYF	TGCGCCAGCAGCTTGGAGCCTAGCGGGGCGTACGAGCAGTACTTC
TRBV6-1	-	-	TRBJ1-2	CASSVVGTYGYTF	TGTGCCAGCAGTGTCGTGGGGACCTATGGCTACACCTTC